Shown below are 11 T cell receptor beta chains from a single sample sequenced in a study of neurological immune-mediated disorders. TCRdb reprocessed the 5' RACE reads with MiXCR, giving one entry per CDR3 protein. Of fewer than 75,000 distinct CDR3 sequences detected, around 3.3% appear once; the ten largest clones hold roughly 3.7%. The material sequenced was PBMCs. These receptor sequences come from a man aged 35 to 55 with multiple sclerosis.

This clonotype was seen many times. V gene TRBV25-1 combines with J gene TRBJ2-7; TRBD2 agrees at 11 bases. The CDR3 runs 14 residues. J lost 2 bases, V lost 7 bases, and 4 bases had no gene match. Per germline, CDR1 MGHDK and CDR2 SYGVNS. The CDR3 DNA follows: TGTGCCAGCACTGCGACTAGCGGGACCTACGAGCAGTACTTC. Translation gives CASTATSGTYEQYF.

This clonotype has at least ten counts. The chain is built from TRBV29-1 and TRBJ2-6, with D possibly matching TRBD1 (5 bases). The ends were cut back, 5 bases at V and 4 bases at J, with 6 bases in the middle. Germline V gene lookup returns CDR1 SQVTM and CDR2 ANQGSEA. The CDR3 loop spans 12 amino acids. CDR3 protein: CSVQGGANVLTF. The CDR3 DNA sequence: TGCAGCGTTCAGGGCGGGGCCAACGTCCTGACTTTC.

This clonotype was counted only a few times. This chain uses TRBV12-3 or TRBV12-4 with TRBJ1-1; a possible D gene is TRBD1 (5 bases). CDR3 length equals 12 residues. V was clipped by 4 bases and J by 5 bases, with 8 bases between them. DNA of the CDR3: TGTGCCAGCAGTTGGGGCAGAACTGAAGCTTTCTTT. Protein sequence: CASSWGRTEAFF.

This clonotype was seen more than once but under ten times. The gene calls are TRBV10-1 and TRBJ2-5; 7 bases map to TRBD1. From germline, CDR1 is WNHNN and CDR2 SYGVQD (reference sequence). V lost 0 bases and J lost 1; bases outside the gene matches: 5. The CDR3 has 16 amino acids. The DNA for the CDR3 is TGCGCCAGCAGTGAGTCGAGGGGGCCCGCCCAAGAGACCCAGTACTTC. Translated, it gives CASSESRGPAQETQYF.

This clonotype was recorded at least ten times. The gene calls are TRBV2 and TRBJ2-1; 11 positions agree with TRBD2. Germline CDR1 SNHLY, CDR2 FYNNEI. Trimming removed 2 bases from V and 5 bases from J; junction bases left unmatched: 5. This CDR3 is built from 16 residues. The CDR3 is CASSERSGGGDNEQFF. The CDR3, as DNA: TGTGCCAGCAGTGAACGTAGCGGGGGGGGAGACAATGAGCAGTTCTTC.

This clonotype was seen repeatedly, ten times or more. This chain links TRBV3-1 with TRBJ2-1; D gene ambiguous. The germline V gene has CDR1 LGHDT and CDR2 YNNKEL (reference sequence). With 3 bases removed from V and 9 bases from J, the gap between germline ends came to 9 bases. The CDR3 sequence is 12 residues long. The CDR3 DNA reads TGTGCCAGCAGCCAGGGAATCGGTGAGCAGTTCTTC. Protein sequence: CASSQGIGEQFF.

This clonotype showed up many times. The V and J genes are TRBV20-1 and TRBJ1-1, with unresolved D. Germline V gene sequence: CDR1 DFQATT, CDR2 SNEGSKA (reference sequence). The germline V and J ends were trimmed by 3 bases and 1 base, with 3 bases remaining between them. This CDR3 spans 11 amino acids. CDR3 amino acids: CSARGNTEAFF. The CDR3 DNA sequence: TGCAGTGCTAGGGGGAACACTGAAGCTTTCTTT.

This clonotype was counted many times. The chain employs TRBV5-6 and TRBJ1-5, with 7 positions matching TRBD1. The CDR3 totals 16 residues. The V and J ends lost 4 bases and 0 bases, in that order; junction bases with no gene match: 7. The germline gives CDR1 SGHDT, CDR2 YYEEEE. CDR3 coding DNA: TGTGCCAGCAGCGAATGGACAGGCCATAGCAATCAGCCCCAGCATTTT. Its translation: CASSEWTGHSNQPQHF. The whole variable domain, remainder taken from reference TRBV5-6 and TRBJ1-5, is DAGVTQSPTHLIKTRGQQVTLRCSPKSGHDTVSWYQQALGQGPQFIFQYYEEEERQRGNFPDRFSGHQFPNYSSELNVNALLLGDSALYLCASSEWTGHSNQPQHFGDGTRLSIL.

This clonotype came up many times. The chain employs TRBV20-1 and TRBJ2-7; D might be TRBD2 (6 bases). Germline V lookup: CDR1 DFQATT, CDR2 SNEGSKA (reference sequence). Trimming removed 5 bases at V and 0 bases at J, with 14 bases between. This CDR3 is 14 amino acids long. This CDR3 is CSAAGTPSSYEQYF. Written as DNA, the CDR3 is TGCAGTGCTGCCGGGACTCCTAGCTCCTACGAGCAGTACTTC.

This clonotype was seen repeatedly, ten times or more. The J gene is TRBJ1-1, the V gene TRBV5-1; tentative D call: TRBD1 (5 bases). The CDR3 is 12 residues long. Trimming pared 2 bases from V and 11 bases from J, leaving 13 bases between. Germline CDR1 and CDR2: SGHRS and YFSETQ. The CDR3 sequence: CASSFGQGGAFF. In DNA, the CDR3 is TGCGCCAGCAGCTTCGGGCAGGGTGGGGCTTTCTTT.

This clonotype was observed many times. This sequence joins TRBV4-1 and TRBJ1-1, with D perhaps TRBD1 (6 bases). Germline CDR1 is MGHRA and CDR2 is YSYEKL. The V gene lost 4 bases and the J gene lost 4 bases, with 16 bases spanning the gap. This CDR3 spans 15 amino acids. The DNA for the CDR3 is TGCGCCAGCAGCCTCCAGGCCGGGGGCGGCACTGAAGCTTTCTTT. Amino acids: CASSLQAGGGTEAFF.